This TCR beta chain was retrieved from a study of beta chain features in type 1 diabetes. V was cut by 8 bases and J by 5 bases, with 16 bases left in between. The length of the CDR3 is 13 residues. Germline values: CDR1 MNHNS, CDR2 SASEGT. Remarks on this clone: Its target is not known.

Every isolated RNA sample was fully reverse transcribed, so sequencing captured expressed TCRB transcripts. TCRdb keeps only in-frame clones here, not all; method: immunoSEQ multiplex PCR. This table holds 810,000 or so clones, about a sixth found once. Overall study findings and caveats: Type 1 diabetes patients showed a moderate but significant shortening of TCRB CDR3s in all four CD4+ subsets. VDJ junctions from patients with type 1 diabetes contained fewer insertions and more deletions. Patients' naive, central memory and regulatory TCRB repertoires appeared more alike than those of healthy donors.

Averaging about 116 mL, one heparinised blood draw came from each individual donor. The genes are TRBV6-1 and TRBJ2-7; D may be TRBD1 or TRBD2 (6 bases each). Sequencing was done on a sample of naive CD4+ T cells from blood. This sequence was found in a woman aged 18-29 years in good health. The CDR3 nucleotides read TGTGCCAGCGAAGGGGGGAACAGGAACGAGCAGTACTTC. Translating it yields CASEGGNRNEQYF.